These T cell receptor beta chains were read from a single sample in a study of spatial heterogeneity in lung cancer. TCRdb redid the calling of the 5' RACE reads with MiXCR, one entry per CDR3 protein. The table lists around 100,000 distinct CDR3 sequences, 10% to 13% of them singletons. The sequencing used PBMCs, collected at follow-up. Receptors were obtained from a female donor with early-stage non-small cell lung cancer. Each CDR3 is given with its conserved first and last residue. A D gene is named only where the DNA matches it firmly. Not every row has a clone size; where given, it reads once, few, many or a size class.

J	D	V	size	CDR3	DNA
TRBJ2-3	NA	TRBV5-1	many	CASSTGTPRDTQYF	TGCGCCAGCAGCACCGGGACTCCCAGGGATACGCAGTATTTT
TRBJ2-5	TRBD2	TRBV10-3	few	CAASEGTTSETQYF	TGTGCCGCCTCTGAGGGGACTACCTCGGAGACCCAGTACTTC
TRBJ2-5	NA	TRBV7-3	few	CASSDSSFSGGGETQYF	TGTGCCAGCAGCGATTCCTCGTTCTCAGGGGGAGGAGAGACCCAGTACTTC
TRBJ1-1	NA	TRBV7-6	many	CASSTGRIMNTEAFF	TGTGCCAGCAGCACAGGCAGGATTATGAACACTGAAGCTTTCTTT
TRBJ2-4	NA	TRBV28	few	CASSGQAKNIQYF	TGTGCCAGCAGTGGACAGGCCAAAAACATTCAGTACTTC
TRBJ1-1	NA	TRBV6-5	few	CASRGVGTEAFF	TGTGCCAGCAGGGGGGTTGGTACTGAAGCTTTCTTT
TRBJ1-5	NA	TRBV6-5	few	CASREYSNQPQHF	TGTGCCAGTAGGGAGTATAGCAATCAGCCCCAGCATTTT
TRBJ1-4	NA	TRBV6-5	NA	CASREVRNEKLFF	TGTGCCAGCAGGGAAGTCCGAAATGAAAAACTGTTTTTT
TRBJ1-6	NA	TRBV9	NA	CASTPGGVDRPLPF	TGTGCCAGCACCCCCGGGGGAGTTGATCGTCCCCTCCCCTTT
TRBJ2-5	TRBD2	TRBV25-1	few	CASSTQGWLAGETQYF	TGTGCCAGCAGTACCCAGGGGTGGCTAGCGGGAGAGACCCAGTACTTC